The 2 T cell receptor beta chains presented below share a single source sample, sequenced in a study of identical twins. TCRdb fed the 5' RACE reads into MiXCR, producing one record per CDR3 protein. The data show over 600,000 distinct CDR3 sequences, with about 20% seen just once and roughly 4% held by the top ten. These same data were also listed under a study on T cells expressing NK-cell markers.

Sequencing was done on a sample of PBMCs. These TCRs come from a woman aged 18-29 years in good health.

The V gene is TRBV18, the J gene TRBJ2-1; D might be TRBD2 (6 bases). CDR3 length: 15 residues. V shed 6 bases and J shed 8 bases, with 20 bases lying between them. Germline CDR1 KGHSH, CDR2 LQKENI. The CDR3 region has the DNA TGTGCCAGCTCGCGGCTGGGGAGGCAAGGGGATGAGCAGTTCTTC. Amino acids: CASSRLGRQGDEQFF.

This clonotype occurred a few times. The chain links TRBV7-3 to TRBJ2-1, with 8 bases identical to TRBD1. The germline CDR1 and CDR2 sequences are SGHTA and FQGTGA. Trimming took 5 bases from V and 15 from J; bases not matched to a gene: 24. This CDR3 is built from 17 residues. The CDR3 DNA reads TGTGCCAGCAGCCCCCACCAAACCCTTCCCGGACAGGGTCGGTGGTTCTTC. Translation: CASSPHQTLPGQGRWFF.